Below are 18 T cell receptor beta chains sequenced from a single sample in a study of CD8+ T cells in alopecia areata (dated 2018 in TCRdb). The sample's treatment or condition label is to be understood as: oral pan-JAK inhibitor, 5-10 mg twice daily. To prepare the library, the immunoSEQ multiplex PCR assay was applied. To provide template for TCR sequencing, every sample had RNA extracted and reverse transcribed into cDNA. As stored in TCRdb, this immuneACCESS dataset retains in-frame rearrangements with V and J assigned. A fraction of the clones does not appear; measured against another copy, unresolved V genes explain less than half of the discrepancy, and the remainder lacks a known reason. The sample yields approximately 150,000 clones; roughly 63% were counted once. The ten biggest clones cover around 15% of the sample. The sample was CD4+ T cells sorted from blood, taken at approximately week 56, from a patient treated with tofacitinib. Receptors originate from a human donor with alopecia areata.

This chain links TRBV7-2 with TRBJ2-7, with D possibly TRBD1 on 6 matching bases. Trimming took 0 bases from V and 4 from J, leaving 10 bases between them. The CDR3 runs 14 residues. Per germline, CDR1 SGHTA and CDR2 FQGNSA. This CDR3 is CASSLARTDYEQYF. The CDR3 nucleotides are TGTGCCAGCAGCTTAGCTCGGACAGATTACGAGCAGTACTTC.

CDR3 loop: CAWSVWAGAGNGYTF. DNA for the CDR3: TGTGCCTGGAGTGTATGGGCAGGGGCAGGGAATGGCTACACCTTC. The genes are TRBV30 and TRBJ1-2, with D tentatively TRBD1 (6 bases). CDR3 size: 15 residues. CDR1 and CDR2 from the germline V gene are GTSNPN and SVGIG (reference sequence). V lost 0 bases and J 6 bases, leaving 17 bases between the germline ends. The variable domain in full, completed from reference TRBV30 and TRBJ1-2, reads SQTIHQWPATLVQPVGSPLSLECTVEGTSNPNLYWYRQAAGRGLQLLFYSVGIGQISSEVPQNLSASRPQDRQFILSSKKLLLSDSGFYLCAWSVWAGAGNGYTFGSGTRLTVV.

This clone was found a few times. CDR3 sequence reads: CASSEGSGVVEQFF. The CDR3 nucleotides read TGTGCCAGCAGTGAGGGTAGCGGGGTTGTTGAGCAGTTCTTC. V gene TRBV4-2 combines with J gene TRBJ2-1, with TRBD2 matching over 8 bases. The CDR3 covers 14 residues. The germline V gene has CDR1 LGHNA and CDR2 YNFKEQ. V dropped 6 bases and J dropped 9; count of bases not matched to a gene: 10.

CDR3 sequence: CASSLGSGIEQYF. The CDR3 DNA follows: TGTGCCAGCAGCTTAGGGTCCGGGATCGAGCAGTACTTC. The J gene is TRBJ2-7, the V gene TRBV11-2, with D possibly TRBD2 on 5 matching bases. Germline values: CDR1 SGHAT, CDR2 FQNNGV. V lost 1 base to trimming and J lost 6 bases, with 10 bases between them. The CDR3 runs to 13 residues.

V is TRBV30 and J is TRBJ1-6; perhaps TRBD1 as D (6 bases). V gave up 2 bases and J gave up 3 bases, with 20 bases separating them. CDR3 length: 18 amino acids. The germline V gene encodes CDR1 GTSNPN and CDR2 SVGIG (reference sequence). DNA of the CDR3: TGTGCCTGGAGTAGGTTGTTGGGGGGCGCCGGCTATAATTCACCCCTCCACTTT. This encodes CAWSRLLGGAGYNSPLHF. Based on the CDR3 plus reference TRBV30 and TRBJ1-6, the full variable domain is SQTIHQWPATLVQPVGSPLSLECTVEGTSNPNLYWYRQAAGRGLQLLFYSVGIGQISSEVPQNLSASRPQDRQFILSSKKLLLSDSGFYLCAWSRLLGGAGYNSPLHFGNGTRLTVT.

This sequence joins TRBV6-5 and TRBJ2-4, with D uncertain. Trimming cost V 4 bases and J 0 bases, with 7 bases left between them. This CDR3 has 14 amino acids. The germline gives CDR1 MNHEY, CDR2 SVGAGI. CDR3 sequence reads: CASSLAPAKNIQYF. CDR3 DNA sequence: TGTGCCAGCAGTTTGGCTCCAGCCAAAAACATTCAGTACTTC.

This clone was seen more than once but under ten times. The chain links TRBV27 to TRBJ2-1, with a possible D match to TRBD2 (5 bases). The CDR3 is made up of 16 amino acids. V was clipped by 5 bases and J by 5 bases, with 19 bases between them. Germline CDR1 and CDR2: MNHEY and SMNVEV (reference sequence). The CDR3 region has the DNA TGTGCCAGCAGTCCTGCCCCGGGGAAGGAAAACAATGAGCAGTTCTTC. It specifies CASSPAPGKENNEQFF.

This clone was found a few times. This chain joins TRBV30 and TRBJ1-3; D gene uncertain. Germline V gene sequence: CDR1 GTSNPN, CDR2 SVGIG (reference sequence). This CDR3 spans 13 amino acids. V dropped 2 bases and J dropped 0 bases, with 5 bases sitting between them. The CDR3 coding sequence is TGTGCCTGGAGTCTGAACTCTGGAAACACCATATATTTT. It codes for CAWSLNSGNTIYF.

This clone was counted between two and nine times. The V call is TRBV27, the J call TRBJ2-6; no reliable D call. The CDR3 is 16 amino acids. With 6 bases removed from V and 2 bases from J, the gap between germline ends came to 14 bases. The germline CDR1 and CDR2 sequences are MNHEY and SMNVEV (reference sequence). In nucleotides, the CDR3 is TGTGCCAGCAGGTACACCTCCGGCACTGGGGCCAACGTCCTGACTTTC. Its protein is CASRYTSGTGANVLTF. Variable domain in full (rest from reference TRBV27 and TRBJ2-6): EAQVTQNPRYLITVTGKKLTVTCSQNMNHEYMSWYRQDPGLGLRQIYYSMNVEVTDKGDVPEGYKVSRKEKRNFPLILESPSPNQTSLYFCASRYTSGTGANVLTFGAGSRLTVL.

The chain carries TRBV6-5 and TRBJ1-1; 7 bases map to TRBD1. The V gene's germline CDR1 is MNHEY and CDR2 SVGAGI. After removal of 6 bases from V and 3 bases from J, the junction contained 7 bases not matched to a gene. There are 14 residues in the CDR3. CDR3 nucleotide sequence: TGTGCCAGCAGACCACACGACAGGGACACTGAAGCTTTCTTT. Protein product: CASRPHDRDTEAFF.

The chain employs TRBV30 and TRBJ2-7; either TRBD1 or TRBD2 may supply D (5 bases each). V lost 4 bases and J 2 bases, leaving 12 bases between the germline ends. This CDR3 spans 13 amino acids. CDR1 and CDR2 from the germline V gene are GTSNPN and SVGIG (reference sequence). The CDR3 spells CAWTKRGAYEQYF. The DNA of the CDR3 is TGTGCCTGGACGAAAAGGGGAGCCTACGAGCAGTACTTC.

The table lists this clone with a few counts. This chain joins TRBV10-3 and TRBJ1-2; the match to TRBD1 covers 7 bases. The J segment lost 4 bases and the V segment lost 0 bases, leaving 8 bases of the junction unmatched. The length of the CDR3 is 16 residues. Germline CDR1 and CDR2: ENHRY and SYGVKD. DNA of the CDR3: TGTGCCATCAGTGAGTCGACAGGGCGGCAGTCCTATGGCTACACCTTC. This gives the protein CAISESTGRQSYGYTF.

The V and J genes are TRBV6-5 and TRBJ1-1; no firm D call. The CDR3 is 16 amino acids. Germline lookup yields CDR1 MNHEY and CDR2 SVGAGI. Trimming removed 4 bases at V and 2 bases at J, with 17 bases between. For the CDR3, the DNA is TGTGCCAGCAGTTCCCCCGCCATAGGAGGTAACACTGAAGCTTTCTTT. This codes for CASSSPAIGGNTEAFF.

The V call is TRBV5-1, the J call TRBJ2-7; D may be TRBD1 (5 bases). This CDR3 is 15 amino acids long. Trimming cost V 0 bases and J 2 bases, with 12 bases left between them. Looked up from germline, CDR1 is SGHRS and CDR2 is YFSETQ. The CDR3 region has the DNA TGCGCCAGCAGCTTGGCTGCCAGGGCTGCCTACGAGCAGTACTTC. Amino acid sequence: CASSLAARAAYEQYF.

This chain joins TRBV27 and TRBJ2-2; no clear D gene. The CDR3 spans 15 residues. Trimming shortened V by 4 bases and J by 6 bases, and 15 bases separated the two germline ends. CDR1 is MNHEY, CDR2 SMNVEV, per germline (reference sequence). The CDR3 loop reads CASSSRKGWSGELFF. CDR3 bases: TGTGCCAGCAGTTCCCGGAAAGGGTGGTCCGGGGAGCTGTTTTTT.

The genes are TRBV30 and TRBJ2-4; D unresolved. The CDR3 is made up of 15 amino acids. With 2 bases removed from V and 0 bases from J, the gap between germline ends came to 11 bases. Germline CDR1 is GTSNPN and CDR2 is SVGIG (reference sequence). CDR3 sequence (DNA): TGTGCCTGGAGTAGCCAGACACTAGCCAAAAACATTCAGTACTTC. Amino acids: CAWSSQTLAKNIQYF.

V gene TRBV4-1 combines with J gene TRBJ2-2, with 12 bases lining up with TRBD1. Germline CDR1 reads MGHRA; CDR2 reads YSYEKL. After removal of 3 bases from V and 4 bases from J, the junction contained 12 bases not matched to a gene. The length of the CDR3 is 19 residues. The CDR3 bases are TGCGCCAGCAGCCACATACGGGACAGGGGGCGTCCGGGCACCGGGGAGCTGTTTTTT. The encoded protein is CASSHIRDRGRPGTGELFF.

The V and J genes are TRBV6-5 and TRBJ1-5; D ambiguous. V lost 7 bases to trimming and J lost 0 bases, with 10 bases between them. The CDR3 spans 14 residues. The germline gives CDR1 MNHEY, CDR2 SVGAGI. In DNA, the CDR3 is TGTGCCAGCAAGCCAGGACTTAGCAATCAGCCCCAGCATTTT. It yields the protein CASKPGLSNQPQHF.